This T cell receptor beta chain was sequenced for a study of blood T cell repertoires in COVID-19. As for the study in general: The analysed material was cDNA or gDNA that came from T cells, B-cell-depleted T cells, or PBMCs.

Germline CDR1 reads MDHEN; CDR2 reads SYDVKM. This CDR3 comprises 13 residues. V lost 2 bases, J lost 0 bases, and 5 bases lay in between. Clones were sequenced by immunoSEQ multiplex PCR, and TCRdb holds only the in-frame ones, with some missing. The data contain 330,000 or so clones, roughly 87% of them singletons. Sequences were obtained from peripheral blood. The clonotype was recovered from a man aged 25 to 45 with COVID-19, enrolled during active disease. The V call is TRBV28, the J call TRBJ2-7; maybe TRBD2 (5 bases). This CDR3 is CASSLGSSYEQYF. CDR3 DNA: TGTGCCAGCAGTTTAGGGAGCTCCTACGAGCAGTACTTC.